This T cell receptor (beta chain) was documented in a study of CD8 T cells in ankylosing spondylitis. General study points: Blood of patients with ankylosing spondylitis appeared to be characterized by a TCR beta motif of seven or eight highly homologous variants. In the blood and synovial fluid of reactive arthritis, some motif variants had been previously reported.

TCRdb re-called the 5' RACE reads through MiXCR, storing one row per CDR3 protein. The sample has about 160,000 distinct CDR3 sequences, around 16% seen once. The CDR3 contains 11 residues. V lost 7 bases, J lost 3 bases, and 7 bases lay in between. Germline CDR1 and CDR2: MNHNS and SASEGT. Of note for this clonotype: The target antigen is unknown.

Specimen: blood, either unsorted or a sorted T cell fraction (not recorded which). The sequence was obtained from a male donor with ankylosing spondylitis or in good health (not recorded which). The V gene is TRBV6-1, the J gene TRBJ2-7; tentatively, D is TRBD2 (5 bases). The CDR3, as DNA: TGTGCCAGCACTAGCATCTACGAGCAGTACTTC. Translating it yields CASTSIYEQYF.